Sequencing of this T cell receptor (beta chain) was carried out in a study of vaccination and CD4 T cells after COVID-19. With regard to this clonotype: Its target is unknown.

Trimming shortened V by 0 bases and J by 4 bases, and 18 bases separated the two germline ends. The CDR3 length is 16 residues. Germline V gene data show CDR1 as DFQATT and CDR2 as SNEGSKA (reference sequence). The Oncomine TCR Beta short-read assay was applied to DNA of cultured CD4+ T cells. TCRdb itself ran the PCR reads through MiXCR, one entry per CDR3 protein. The sample has approximately 20,000 distinct CDR3 sequences; 30% to 45% are singletons. Time point indicated: late sampling 161 to 241 days after vaccination in a few convalescent patients. As for treatment: roughly nine-day PBMC culture with coronavirus spike peptide pools or control peptides (ViraFEST assay).

The receptor was derived from a human donor who had recovered from COVID-19. The chain employs TRBV20-1 and TRBJ1-2, with D possibly being TRBD1 (5 bases). The sequencing used CD4+ T cells from blood, cultured in vitro, collected about 7 months after SARS-CoV-2 vaccination. CDR3 in amino acids: CSAREEIQGSGYGYTF. Written as DNA, the CDR3 is TGCAGTGCTAGAGAGGAAATTCAGGGTTCGGGCTATGGCTACACCTTC.